What follows are 18 T cell receptor beta chains derived from one specimen sequenced in a study of cytomegalovirus exposure and HLA in healthy donors. The protocol was immunoSEQ multiplex PCR, while the TCRdb copy is restricted to in-frame clones and leaves out a portion. Here the sample spans 65,000 to 80,000 clones, 94% being singletons. What was sequenced was PBMCs. Receptors originate from a woman aged 18-30 years in good health and CMV-seropositive.

The V and J genes are TRBV30 and TRBJ1-1; no clear D. The germline V and J ends were trimmed by 2 bases and 4 bases, with 11 bases remaining between them. This CDR3 has 13 residues. The germline CDR1 and CDR2 sequences are GTSNPN and SVGIG (reference sequence). In nucleotides, the CDR3 is TGTGCCTGGAGTTCGCCCCGGAGCACTGAAGCTTTCTTT. Its translation is CAWSSPRSTEAFF.

The V call is TRBV27, the J call TRBJ2-1, with 11 positions matching TRBD2. J lost 7 bases, V lost 1 base, and 9 bases had no gene match. Looked up from germline, CDR1 is MNHEY and CDR2 is SMNVEV (reference sequence). This CDR3 contains 17 residues. CDR3 in amino acids: CASSLLAGGLSENEQFF. CDR3 in DNA: TGTGCCAGCAGTTTATTAGCGGGAGGGCTCTCAGAGAATGAGCAGTTCTTC.

The rearrangement uses TRBV30 and TRBJ1-2; TRBD1 might be the D (6 bases). V lost 3 bases and J lost 5, with 19 bases in between. Germline V gene lookup returns CDR1 GTSNPN and CDR2 SVGIG (reference sequence). The CDR3 runs 15 residues. The CDR3 region has the DNA TGTGCCTGGAGACTAGAAAAGAGGGGGGGGTATGGCTACACCTTC. Translated: CAWRLEKRGGYGYTF.

The chain has TRBV9 and TRBJ2-1; 8 bases are a match to TRBD2. V gave up 6 bases and J gave up 1 base; unmatched junction bases: 3. The germline CDR1 and CDR2 sequences are SGDLS and YYNGEE. The CDR3 loop spans 14 amino acids. The CDR3 sequence: CASNGRESYNEQFF. DNA of the CDR3: TGTGCCAGCAACGGGAGGGAGTCCTACAATGAGCAGTTCTTC.

The rearrangement links TRBV9 to TRBJ2-3, with D maybe TRBD2 (6 bases). Deletions cut 1 base from V and 1 base from J, with 10 bases between. The length of the CDR3 is 15 residues. Germline CDR1 reads SGDLS; CDR2 reads YYNGEE. The CDR3 DNA reads TGTGCCAGCAGCGTAACGGGAGACGGCACAGATACGCAGTATTTT. It specifies CASSVTGDGTDTQYF.

The V gene is TRBV7-2, the J gene TRBJ1-3, with unresolved D. Germline V gene sequence: CDR1 SGHTA, CDR2 FQGNSA. This CDR3 is built from 13 residues. Trimming shortened V by 4 bases and J by 4 bases, and 8 bases separated the two germline ends. CDR3: CASSSATGNTIYF. In DNA form, the CDR3 reads TGTGCCAGCAGCTCAGCCACAGGAAACACCATATATTTT.

The genes are TRBV5-1 and TRBJ1-6; D is undetermined. Germline loops: CDR1 SGHRS, CDR2 YFSETQ. The CDR3 contains 14 residues. The V end lost 0 bases, the J end lost 8 bases, and 9 bases lay between the germline ends. CDR3 coding DNA: TGCGCCAGCAGCTTGGGTGAATCAGATTCACCCCTCCACTTT. Translating gives CASSLGESDSPLHF.

The chain has TRBV7-6 and TRBJ1-3; D ambiguous. CDR1 and CDR2 from the germline V gene are SGHVS and FNYEAQ. The ends were cut back, 0 bases at V and 0 bases at J, with 9 bases in the middle. This CDR3 has 16 residues. The DNA for the CDR3 is TGTGCCAGCAGCTTAGCGGGCCCCAGCTCTGGAAACACCATATATTTT. Its protein product is CASSLAGPSSGNTIYF.

This clone was counted a few times. V is TRBV4-2 and J is TRBJ1-2; D gene unclear. Trimming shortened V by 0 bases and J by 1 base, and 6 bases separated the two germline ends. Germline V lookup: CDR1 LGHNA, CDR2 YNFKEQ. The CDR3 covers 14 residues. Here the CDR3 DNA reads TGTGCCAGCAGCCAAGATAACAGTAACTATGGCTACACCTTC. This gives the protein CASSQDNSNYGYTF.

The chain links TRBV5-1 to TRBJ2-2; 9 bases align to TRBD1. Germline V gene data show CDR1 as SGHRS and CDR2 as YFSETQ. The CDR3 consists of 15 residues. J gave up 6 bases and V 0 bases, and 3 bases lay outside the gene matches. DNA of the CDR3: TGCGCCAGCAGCTTGGAAGGGACAGGGTCCGGGGAGCTGTTTTTT. It is translated as CASSLEGTGSGELFF.

V usage is TRBV28 and J usage is TRBJ1-5; TRBD1 might be the D (5 bases). CDR3 length equals 16 residues. V lost 1 base, J lost 1 base, and 11 bases lay in between. Germline CDR1 reads MDHEN; CDR2 reads SYDVKM. The CDR3, as DNA: TGTGCCAGCAGTTTATATTATGGGGCAAGCAATCAGCCCCAGCATTTT. Protein sequence: CASSLYYGASNQPQHF.

This chain joins TRBV7-2 and TRBJ2-1; D is unresolved. This CDR3 comprises 14 residues. Germline V gene data show CDR1 as SGHTA and CDR2 as FQGNSA. V lost 1 base to trimming and J lost 1 base, with 5 bases between them. In DNA, the CDR3 is TGTGCCAGCAGCTTAGGACTTTCCTACAATGAGCAGTTCTTC. Protein: CASSLGLSYNEQFF.

This clone showed up just once. The chain recombines TRBV4-3 with TRBJ2-7; 9 nucleotides line up with TRBD1. The CDR3 length is 13 residues. V was clipped by 3 bases and J by 6 bases; unmatched bases: 3. Germline V gives CDR1 LGHNA, CDR2 YSLEER. Here the CDR3 DNA reads TGCGCCAGCAGCCAGCACAGGGGGCGCGAGCAGTACTTC. Protein sequence: CASSQHRGREQYF.

The gene calls are TRBV9 and TRBJ1-5, with unresolved D. From germline, CDR1 is SGDLS and CDR2 YYNGEE. Trimming removed 4 bases from V and 0 bases from J, with 5 bases in between. The CDR3 runs 13 residues. DNA of the CDR3: TGTGCCAGCAGCCGAGATAGCAATCAGCCCCAGCATTTT. It translates to CASSRDSNQPQHF.

The chain combines TRBV4-2 with TRBJ2-3; 11 bases are shared with TRBD2. The germline V gene has CDR1 LGHNA and CDR2 YNFKEQ. This CDR3 region has 17 residues. Trimming took 4 bases from V and 3 from J; bases not matched to a gene: 9. Here the CDR3 reads CASSPLGLADGTDTQYF. For the CDR3, the DNA is TGTGCCAGCAGCCCCCTGGGACTAGCGGACGGTACAGATACGCAGTATTTT.

This rearrangement joins TRBV11-1 to TRBJ2-7; possible D gene TRBD1, 5 bases. V lost 0 bases and J 1 base, leaving 10 bases between the germline ends. Germline lookup yields CDR1 SGHAT and CDR2 FQDESV (reference sequence). CDR3 size: 15 residues. CDR3 bases: TGTGCCAGCAGCTTAGCGCAGGGCTTATCCTACGAGCAGTACTTC. Its translation: CASSLAQGLSYEQYF. Based on the CDR3 plus reference TRBV11-1 and TRBJ2-7, the full variable domain is EAEVAQSPRYKITEKSQAVAFWCDPISGHATLYWYRQILGQGPELLVQFQDESVVDDSQLPKDRFSAERLKGVDSTLKIQPAELGDSAMYLCASSLAQGLSYEQYFGPGTRLTVT.

The chain has TRBV6-5 and TRBJ2-7; a possible D gene is TRBD1 (5 bases). The CDR3 length is 11 residues. Trimming removed 10 bases from V and 3 bases from J, with 10 bases in between. The V gene's germline CDR1 is MNHEY and CDR2 SVGAGI. The CDR3 sequence: CATEGDYEQYF. As DNA, the CDR3 is TGTGCCACTGAAGGGGACTACGAGCAGTACTTC.

This sequence joins TRBV4-3 and TRBJ2-1; tentatively, D is TRBD1 (6 bases). The CDR3 runs to 16 residues. V was clipped by 4 bases and J by 5 bases, with 18 bases between them. In germline, CDR1 is LGHNA, CDR2 YSLEER. In nucleotides, the CDR3 is TGCGCCAGCAGCCCTAAGAAAAGTCAGGGGAACAATGAGCAGTTCTTC. Translated: CASSPKKSQGNNEQFF.